A selection of T cell receptor beta chains follows, all from one sample in a study of CD8+ T cells in alopecia areata. Sequencing was performed with immunoSEQ multiplex PCR; in TCRdb, only in-frame clones are kept and a portion is missing. The sample yields fewer than 250,000 clones, about 64% seen once. The sequenced sample was CD4+ T cells sorted from blood, obtained at week 4, from a patient treated with tofacitinib. All receptors derive from a human donor with alopecia areata. Both conserved end residues are part of each CDR3. The D gene is left open where the match is weak. Some rows have no size entry. The others give once, few or many, or a class for an expanded clone.

cdr3_nt	cdr3_aa	clone_size	d_call	v_call	j_call
TGTGCCAGCAGCTTTATATTCGGGGAGGCAGTGGTGAAAGAGACCCAGTACTTC	CASSFIFGEAVVKETQYF	NA	NA	TRBV5-6	TRBJ2-5
TGTGCCAGCAGCACGGACAGGGGTCTGGGGGAGCAGTACTTC	CASSTDRGLGEQYF	NA	TRBD1	TRBV5-4	TRBJ2-5
TGTGCCAGCAGCTTAGGAGAAAATGTTTGGAGTGGCTACACCTTC	CASSLGENVWSGYTF	once	NA	TRBV7-9	TRBJ1-2
TGTGCCAGCAGCTGGGACAGGAGCTCCTACGAGCAGTACTTC	CASSWDRSSYEQYF	NA	TRBD1	TRBV7-2	TRBJ2-7
TGTGCCAGCAGCCACCTAGATACGCAGTATTTT	CASSHLDTQYF	NA	NA	TRBV14	TRBJ2-3
TGCAGCGTGGGGGATGCATACGAGCAGTACTTC	CSVGDAYEQYF	NA	NA	TRBV29-1	TRBJ2-7
TGTGCCAGCAGCCAGGGGTCGGGATATTTAGGCGAGCAGTACTTC	CASSQGSGYLGEQYF	NA	NA	TRBV27	TRBJ2-7
TGCGCCAGCAGCCAAGAGCGGAGCACCGGGGAGCTGTTTTTT	CASSQERSTGELFF	NA	NA	TRBV4-3	TRBJ2-2
TGTGCCAGCGGAGGAGACAGGGCTGGGGCCAACGTCCTGACTTTC	CASGGDRAGANVLTF	NA	TRBD1	TRBV6-5	TRBJ2-6
TGTGCCAGTAGCTTGACCCCCGGGTCCTACAATGAGCAGTTCTTC	CASSLTPGSYNEQFF	NA	NA	TRBV19	TRBJ2-1
TGTGCCAGCAGCCGACAGCGCTCCTACGAGCAGTACTTC	CASSRQRSYEQYF	NA	NA	TRBV6-5	TRBJ2-7
TGCGCCAGCAGCTTGGGGCAGGGAGTAGGCTCTGGGGCCAACGTCCTGACTTTC	CASSLGQGVGSGANVLTF	NA	NA	TRBV5-1	TRBJ2-6
TGTGCCAGCAGCTTAGTACTAGCTAGCGGGGCTAATCCCTACGAGCAGTACTTC	CASSLVLASGANPYEQYF	NA	TRBD2	TRBV7-2	TRBJ2-7
TGCGCCAGCAGCTCACAAGGACAGGGGGCGGGAGCTTTCTTT	CASSSQGQGAGAFF	NA	TRBD1	TRBV5-1	TRBJ1-1
TGCGCCAGCAGCAAGGACAGGGTTGGGCAAGAGACCCAGTACTTC	CASSKDRVGQETQYF	few	TRBD1	TRBV5-1	TRBJ2-5
TGCGCCAGCAGCTTGTCTCCGGGACAGGGCACTGAAGCTTTCTTT	CASSLSPGQGTEAFF	once	TRBD1	TRBV5-1	TRBJ1-1
TGTGCCAGCAGTGAGTCTAGAACCCAAGAGACCCAGTACTTC	CASSESRTQETQYF	NA	NA	TRBV2	TRBJ2-5
TGTGCCACCAAGGGGGTTAACTATGGCTACACCTTC	CATKGVNYGYTF	few	NA	TRBV27	TRBJ1-2
TGTGCCAGCAGCTTAGCTGGGGGCCACACCGGGGAGCTGTTTTTT	CASSLAGGHTGELFF	NA	NA	TRBV7-2	TRBJ2-2
TGTGCCAGCAGCGTAGGAGGCAACCAAGAGACCCAGTACTTC	CASSVGGNQETQYF	NA	NA	TRBV9	TRBJ2-5
TGTGCCAGCAGCCGACGGGAACAGTTGTCGAATTCACCCCTCCACTTT	CASSRREQLSNSPLHF	few	NA	TRBV7-2	TRBJ1-6
TGCGCCAGCAGCGTCGAACAGGGGACGCGGACCCAGTACTTC	CASSVEQGTRTQYF	NA	TRBD1	TRBV5-1	TRBJ2-5
TGCATCACCACAGGGGAAGAGACCCAGTACTTC	CITTGEETQYF	NA	TRBD1	TRBV29-1	TRBJ2-5
TGTGCCTGGAGTGTTACAGGCAATCAGCCCCAGCATTTT	CAWSVTGNQPQHF	few	NA	TRBV30	TRBJ1-5
TGTGCCATGGGACAGGGGATACAAGAGACCCAGTACTTC	CAMGQGIQETQYF	NA	TRBD1	TRBV10-3	TRBJ2-5
TGTGCCAGCAGCTTAGCGGTCAGCCAGGGGAGAAACAATGAGCAGTTCTTC	CASSLAVSQGRNNEQFF	once	NA	TRBV7-2	TRBJ2-1
TGTGCCAGCAGTTTCGACTTGAACACTGAAGCTTTCTTT	CASSFDLNTEAFF	NA	NA	TRBV6-6	TRBJ1-1
TGTGCCAGCAGTTTAAGGAAACGGTGGTCCTACGAGCAGTACTTC	CASSLRKRWSYEQYF	NA	NA	TRBV27	TRBJ2-7
TGTGCCAGCAGTTCTACAGGGTTGACAAACATTCAGTACTTC	CASSSTGLTNIQYF	few	NA	TRBV2	TRBJ2-4
TGCGCCACCGGAGACAGGGGTAATTCACCCCTCCACTTT	CATGDRGNSPLHF	few	TRBD1	TRBV4-3	TRBJ1-6
TGTGCCTTGAACCCGGGGGCAGATACGCAGTATTTT	CALNPGADTQYF	NA	NA	TRBV30	TRBJ2-3
TGTGCCAGCAGTTACCGCGGCAGCAATGAAAAACTGTTTTTT	CASSYRGSNEKLFF	NA	NA	TRBV6-5	TRBJ1-4